One and the same sample provided the 14 T cell receptor beta chains below, sequenced in a study of blood T cell repertoires in COVID-19. Profiling relied on immunoSEQ multiplex PCR, and the TCRdb table lists in-frame clones only, not all of them. The repertoire includes roughly 250,000 clones, roughly 88% of them detected once, and approximately 2.1% sits in the top ten. Sequenced material: PBMCs or T cells enriched from blood (not recorded which). The receptors come from a woman aged 45 to 65 who had recovered from COVID-19.

This clone was observed a few times. The chain uses TRBV11-2 and TRBJ2-2, with 7 bases fitting TRBD2. J lost 1 base, V lost 7 bases, and 6 bases had no gene match. Germline CDR1 and CDR2: SGHAT and FQNNGV. This CDR3 has 15 residues. DNA for the CDR3: TGTGCCAGCATCCCGGGACTAAAGAACACCGGGGAGCTGTTTTTT. Its translation: CASIPGLKNTGELFF.

CDR3: CASSPTGARETQYF. The DNA of the CDR3 is TGTGCCAGCAGCCCCACGGGAGCCCGAGAGACCCAGTACTTC. This rearrangement joins TRBV9 to TRBJ2-5; possibly TRBD2 for D (6 bases). Between the trimmed V and J ends, which lost 4 bases and 4 bases, there was a span of 14 bases. This CDR3 is built from 14 residues. Germline values: CDR1 SGDLS, CDR2 YYNGEE.

The rearrangement links TRBV18 to TRBJ1-2; maybe TRBD1 (5 bases). V lost 3 bases to trimming and J lost 1 base, with 12 bases between them. The CDR3 covers 15 residues. Germline V CDR1 and CDR2: KGHSH, LQKENI. DNA for the CDR3: TGTGCCAGCTCACCCGCGGGGACTTATAACTATGGCTACACCTTC. It translates to CASSPAGTYNYGYTF.

This chain connects TRBV3-1 (or the pseudogene TRBV3-2) to TRBJ2-7; 10 bases are shared with TRBD1. CDR3 length equals 15 residues. Looked up from germline, CDR1 is LGHDT and CDR2 is YNNKEL (reference sequence). Trimming cost V 4 bases and J 4 bases; bases outside gene matches: 7. CDR3 DNA: TGTGCCAGCAGCCCTTCCTCGGGACAGGGGTACGAGCAGTACTTC. This encodes CASSPSSGQGYEQYF.

The chain carries TRBV7-2 and TRBJ2-4; perhaps TRBD2 as D (5 bases). CDR3 size: 16 residues. The V end was cut by 1 base, the J end by 1 base, with 11 bases between. CDR1 SGHTA and CDR2 FQGNSA come from the germline V gene. The CDR3 region has the DNA TGTGCCAGCAGCTTAGTGAAGCTAGCTGCCAAAAACATTCAGTACTTC. It translates to CASSLVKLAAKNIQYF.

V gene TRBV9 combines with J gene TRBJ1-2; the D gene is possibly TRBD1 (6 bases). Looked up from germline, CDR1 is SGDLS and CDR2 is YYNGEE. The CDR3 consists of 14 residues. With 4 bases removed from V and 4 bases from J, the gap between germline ends came to 14 bases. The CDR3 DNA follows: TGTGCCAGCAGCTCTCGGGGACATAGCTATGGCTACACCTTC. Its protein product is CASSSRGHSYGYTF.

This clone was observed a handful of times. This sequence joins TRBV11-2 and TRBJ1-2; possibly TRBD1 for D (5 bases). Trimming removed 1 base at V and 6 bases at J, with 9 bases between. Germline-derived CDR1 and CDR2 are SGHAT and FQNNGV. The CDR3 extends over 13 amino acids. The CDR3 reads CASSLVGRDGYTF. CDR3 coding DNA: TGTGCCAGCAGCTTAGTTGGCAGGGATGGCTACACCTTC. The full variable domain, in which reference TRBV11-2 and TRBJ1-2 provide the parts outside the CDR3, is EAGVAQSPRYKIIEKRQSVAFWCNPISGHATLYWYQQILGQGPKLLIQFQNNGVVDDSQLPKDRFSAERLKGVDSTLKIQPAKLEDSAVYLCASSLVGRDGYTFGSGTRLTVV.

The genes are TRBV28 and TRBJ1-1; no clear D gene. V shed 2 bases and J shed 3 bases, with 7 bases lying between them. CDR3 length equals 13 residues. Looked up from germline, CDR1 is MDHEN and CDR2 is SYDVKM. CDR3 coding DNA: TGTGCCAGCAGTTTAAGTAGTTACACTGAAGCTTTCTTT. This sequence encodes CASSLSSYTEAFF.

The CDR3 sequence: CASSLTGSSNTEAFF. The CDR3 coding sequence is TGTGCCAGCAGCTTAACGGGGAGCTCCAACACTGAAGCTTTCTTT. V and J are TRBV7-2 and TRBJ1-1; D unclear. The V gene lost 2 bases and the J gene lost 2 bases, with 12 bases spanning the gap. The CDR3 is 15 residues long. The germline V gene encodes CDR1 SGHTA and CDR2 FQGNSA.

The V gene is TRBV3-1 (or the pseudogene TRBV3-2), the J gene TRBJ2-7; 7 nucleotides line up with TRBD2. The junction had 11 bases not matched to a gene; V was cut back by 2 bases and J by 4 bases. This CDR3 is 16 amino acids long. Germline lookup yields CDR1 LGHDT and CDR2 YNNKEL (reference sequence). DNA of the CDR3: TGTGCCAGCAGCCAACGCGGGAGACGGTTTGAGTACGAGCAGTACTTC. It is translated as CASSQRGRRFEYEQYF.

This chain connects TRBV4-1 to TRBJ1-2, with D possibly being TRBD1 (5 bases). V lost 3 bases and J lost 0, with 11 bases in between. Germline V CDR1 and CDR2: MGHRA, YSYEKL. The CDR3 totals 15 residues. The DNA of the CDR3 is TGCGCCAGCAGCCACGCGGGACTTACTAACTATGGCTACACCTTC. Amino acid sequence: CASSHAGLTNYGYTF.

CDR3 loop: CASSVAPPGQVQDTQYF. The CDR3 DNA follows: TGTGCCAGCAGCGTAGCTCCCCCGGGACAGGTGCAAGATACGCAGTATTTT. This chain links TRBV9 with TRBJ2-3; 8 nucleotides agree with TRBD1. The trim removed 0 bases at V and 5 bases at J, leaving 11 bases unmatched. CDR1 is SGDLS and CDR2 is YYNGEE in the germline V gene. The CDR3 consists of 17 residues.

CDR3 loop: CASSSLQGATNTEAFF. CDR3 DNA: TGTGCCAGCAGCTCCTTACAGGGGGCTACGAACACTGAAGCTTTCTTT. The chain employs TRBV7-8 and TRBJ1-1; the match to TRBD1 covers 9 bases. With V trimmed by 4 bases and J by 1 base, 7 bases remained unmatched. CDR1 is SGHVS and CDR2 is FQNEAQ in the germline V gene. The length of the CDR3 is 16 residues.

This chain links TRBV5-4 with TRBJ1-2; no clear D gene. The CDR3 consists of 15 residues. Germline V lookup: CDR1 SGHNT, CDR2 YYREEE (reference sequence). Trimming shortened V by 0 bases and J by 6 bases, and 15 bases separated the two germline ends. CDR3 sequence: CASSLAFELTDGYTF. CDR3 coding DNA: TGTGCCAGCAGCTTGGCCTTTGAACTAACGGATGGCTACACCTTC.